This T cell receptor (beta chain) emerged from a study of blood T cell repertoires in COVID-19. Study background: COVID-19 samples from acute and convalescent phases originated in the United States, Italy and Spain. From T cells, B-cell-depleted T cells, or PBMCs came the material, which was cDNA or gDNA.

Per the authors' pipeline: How many nucleated cells were present was estimated from reference gene primer amplification. TCRdb's copy holds only in-frame clones and misses some; the assay was immunoSEQ multiplex PCR. The V and J calls and clone size were taken over from that table, and D and trimming were inferred from the DNA. The table records about 72,000 clones, approximately 85% of them present only once. This CDR3 has 19 amino acids. The origin of this receptor is a woman older than 75 with active or convalescent COVID-19. Sequencing used peripheral blood. The chain links TRBV21-1 to TRBJ1-5; the table's D call, TRBD1, was not checked against the DNA. TRBV21-1 is given as a pseudogene. The CDR3 spells CASSKQRQGPDGGNQPQHF. In nucleotides, the CDR3 is TGTGCCAGCAGCAAGCAACGACAGGGGCCCGACGGAGGCAATCAGCCCCAGCATTTT.